A selection of T cell receptor beta chains follows, all from one sample in a study of a mutant IDH1 vaccine in newly diagnosed glioma. No cognate antigen is known for these TCRs. Data came from immunoSEQ multiplex PCR; TCRdb stores just in-frame clones and leaves some out. The sample lists tens of thousands of clones; 74% were seen once. Sequenced material: PBMCs, taken from a glioma patient whose treatment included an IDH1 peptide vaccine. The source is a man aged 50 or older with glioma. Each CDR3 is given with its conserved first and last residue. A D gene is named only where the DNA matches it firmly. Clone size is given for some rows only: seen once, a few or many times, or a class if the clone is expanded.

clone size: .; D gene: .; J gene: TRBJ2-2; V gene: TRBV11-2; CDR3 protein: CASSTQGRTGELFF; CDR3 DNA: TGTGCCAGCAGCACTCAAGGGCGTACCGGGGAGCTGTTTTTT
clone size: once; D gene: .; J gene: TRBJ2-3; V gene: TRBV18; CDR3 protein: CASSSGAPSASTDTQYF; CDR3 DNA: TGTGCCAGCTCATCGGGGGCCCCGAGCGCTAGCACAGATACGCAGTATTTT
clone size: .; D gene: .; J gene: TRBJ1-2; V gene: TRBV4-1; CDR3 protein: CASSHPPENYGYTF; CDR3 DNA: TGCGCCAGCAGCCATCCGCCAGAAAACTATGGCTACACCTTC
clone size: .; D gene: .; J gene: TRBJ2-3; V gene: TRBV5-6; CDR3 protein: CASSLPGPDTQYF; CDR3 DNA: TGTGCCAGCAGCTTGCCAGGGCCAGATACGCAGTATTTT
clone size: once; D gene: .; J gene: TRBJ1-4; V gene: TRBV2; CDR3 protein: CASSELRVDEKLFF; CDR3 DNA: TGTGCCAGCAGTGAGCTGAGGGTGGATGAAAAACTGTTTTTT
clone size: .; D gene: .; J gene: TRBJ1-1; V gene: TRBV2; CDR3 protein: CASIEATGSGTEAFF; CDR3 DNA: TGTGCCAGCATTGAGGCTACAGGATCGGGTACTGAAGCTTTCTTT
clone size: few; D gene: .; J gene: TRBJ1-1; V gene: TRBV7-9; CDR3 protein: CASSLTGNTEAFF; CDR3 DNA: TGTGCCAGCAGCTTAACGGGGAACACTGAAGCTTTCTTT
clone size: .; D gene: .; J gene: TRBJ2-1; V gene: TRBV18; CDR3 protein: CASSFTETNEQFF; CDR3 DNA: TGTGCCAGCTCATTCACGGAGACAAATGAGCAGTTCTTC
clone size: few; D gene: TRBD1; J gene: TRBJ1-6; V gene: TRBV19; CDR3 protein: CASCDRATYNSPLHF; CDR3 DNA: TGTGCCAGTTGTGACAGGGCTACCTATAATTCACCCCTCCACTTT
clone size: .; D gene: TRBD1; J gene: TRBJ1-1; V gene: TRBV5-1; CDR3 protein: CASSSLAPGQGTFF; CDR3 DNA: TGCGCCAGCAGCTCCCTCGCCCCGGGACAGGGGACTTTCTTT
clone size: .; D gene: .; J gene: TRBJ1-3; V gene: TRBV30; CDR3 protein: CAWRRFSGNTIYF; CDR3 DNA: TGTGCCTGGAGGCGGTTCTCTGGAAACACCATATATTTT
clone size: .; D gene: TRBD1; J gene: TRBJ1-5; V gene: TRBV2; CDR3 protein: CASNRQGSISNQPQHF; CDR3 DNA: TGTGCCAGCAACCGACAGGGGAGCATCAGCAATCAGCCCCAGCATTTT
clone size: .; D gene: .; J gene: TRBJ2-6; V gene: TRBV6-5; CDR3 protein: CASSSSGTSGANVLTF; CDR3 DNA: TGTGCCAGCAGTTCATCCGGGACATCTGGGGCCAACGTCCTGACTTTC
clone size: .; D gene: .; J gene: TRBJ1-5; V gene: TRBV15; CDR3 protein: CATSGQGNQPQHF; CDR3 DNA: TGTGCCACCAGCGGTCAGGGGAATCAGCCCCAGCATTTT
clone size: few; D gene: .; J gene: TRBJ1-1; V gene: TRBV19; CDR3 protein: CASSRAVNTEAFF; CDR3 DNA: TGTGCCAGTAGTAGGGCGGTGAACACTGAAGCTTTCTTT
clone size: .; D gene: .; J gene: TRBJ2-4; V gene: TRBV27; CDR3 protein: CASSPHGRKNIQYF; CDR3 DNA: TGTGCCAGCAGTCCCCACGGAAGAAAAAACATTCAGTACTTC
clone size: .; D gene: .; J gene: TRBJ1-1; V gene: TRBV27; CDR3 protein: CASSHGTAKAFF; CDR3 DNA: TGTGCCAGCAGCCACGGGACCGCAAAAGCTTTCTTT
clone size: few; D gene: TRBD1; J gene: TRBJ1-2; V gene: TRBV6-5; CDR3 protein: CASSGRQGPYGYTF; CDR3 DNA: TGTGCCAGCAGTGGTAGACAGGGACCCTATGGCTACACCTTC
clone size: .; D gene: TRBD1; J gene: TRBJ1-6; V gene: TRBV30; CDR3 protein: CAWSGDRGTYNSPLHF; CDR3 DNA: TGTGCCTGGAGTGGGGACAGGGGTACGTATAATTCACCCCTCCACTTT
clone size: .; D gene: TRBD1; J gene: TRBJ1-4; V gene: TRBV6-5; CDR3 protein: CASSRTGGFEKLFF; CDR3 DNA: TGTGCCAGCAGTCGGACAGGGGGTTTTGAAAAACTGTTTTTT
clone size: .; D gene: .; J gene: TRBJ1-6; V gene: TRBV6-5; CDR3 protein: CASSYSGGMRSPLHF; CDR3 DNA: TGTGCCAGCAGTTACTCGGGGGGCATGCGTTCACCCCTCCACTTT
clone size: .; D gene: .; J gene: TRBJ2-7; V gene: TRBV9; CDR3 protein: CASSRGTESYEQYF; CDR3 DNA: TGTGCCAGCAGCCGGGGGACAGAGTCCTACGAGCAGTACTTC
clone size: .; D gene: .; J gene: TRBJ2-1; V gene: TRBV7-3; CDR3 protein: CASSSEGGAAYNEQFF; CDR3 DNA: TGTGCCAGCAGCTCGGAAGGCGGGGCCGCCTACAATGAGCAGTTCTTC
clone size: .; D gene: .; J gene: TRBJ1-1; V gene: TRBV30; CDR3 protein: CAWSVRARGTFF; CDR3 DNA: TGTGCCTGGAGTGTAAGGGCTCGAGGAACTTTCTTT
clone size: .; D gene: TRBD1; J gene: TRBJ1-5; V gene: TRBV5-1; CDR3 protein: CASSRGTGYNQPQHF; CDR3 DNA: TGCGCCAGCAGCCGCGGGACAGGTTATAATCAGCCCCAGCATTTT
clone size: .; D gene: .; J gene: TRBJ2-3; V gene: TRBV20-1; CDR3 protein: CSARVADTQYF; CDR3 DNA: TGCAGTGCTAGAGTGGCGGATACGCAGTATTTT
clone size: .; D gene: .; J gene: TRBJ1-5; V gene: TRBV19; CDR3 protein: CASSDDNNLRPQHF; CDR3 DNA: TGTGCCAGTAGTGATGACAACAATCTGCGGCCCCAGCATTTT
clone size: .; D gene: .; J gene: TRBJ2-1; V gene: TRBV5-1; CDR3 protein: CASSLGVGSDNEQFF; CDR3 DNA: TGCGCCAGCAGCTTGGGGGTTGGCAGCGACAATGAGCAGTTCTTC
clone size: .; D gene: TRBD1; J gene: TRBJ1-2; V gene: TRBV6-1; CDR3 protein: CASRGDRAGGFGYTF; CDR3 DNA: TGTGCCAGCAGGGGGGACAGGGCCGGGGGTTTTGGCTACACCTTC
clone size: .; D gene: TRBD1; J gene: TRBJ2-7; V gene: TRBV5-1; CDR3 protein: CASSGGTGSSYEQYF; CDR3 DNA: TGCGCCAGCAGCGGAGGGACAGGGAGTTCCTACGAGCAGTACTTC
clone size: .; D gene: .; J gene: TRBJ2-2; V gene: TRBV2; CDR3 protein: CASAVSGPSRGAGELFF; CDR3 DNA: TGTGCCAGCGCGGTTTCCGGGCCCTCCCGAGGGGCCGGGGAGCTGTTTTTT
clone size: .; D gene: .; J gene: TRBJ1-2; V gene: TRBV20-1; CDR3 protein: CSAPRQYGYTF; CDR3 DNA: TGCAGTGCTCCGCGACAGTATGGCTACACCTTC
clone size: .; D gene: .; J gene: TRBJ1-4; V gene: TRBV7-9; CDR3 protein: CASSLVPRGQEKLFF; CDR3 DNA: TGTGCCAGCAGCTTAGTCCCCCGAGGACAGGAAAAACTGTTTTTT
clone size: .; D gene: .; J gene: TRBJ1-3; V gene: TRBV21-1; CDR3 protein: CASSKGPGGGNTIYF; CDR3 DNA: TGTGCCAGCAGCAAAGGGCCGGGAGGTGGAAACACCATATATTTT
clone size: few; D gene: .; J gene: TRBJ1-4; V gene: TRBV28; CDR3 protein: CASSSHQTSATNEKLFF; CDR3 DNA: TGTGCCAGCAGCTCACACCAAACATCTGCAACTAATGAAAAACTGTTTTTT
clone size: .; D gene: .; J gene: TRBJ2-7; V gene: TRBV6-5; CDR3 protein: CASSTPSKGVGEQYF; CDR3 DNA: TGTGCCAGCAGTACCCCCTCGAAGGGGGTAGGGGAGCAGTACTTC
clone size: .; D gene: TRBD1; J gene: TRBJ1-1; V gene: TRBV7-9; CDR3 protein: CASSRQGGAEAFF; CDR3 DNA: TGTGCCAGCAGTAGACAGGGGGGAGCTGAAGCTTTCTTT
clone size: .; D gene: .; J gene: TRBJ1-2; V gene: TRBV6-1; CDR3 protein: CASSEEAGGASYTF; CDR3 DNA: TGTGCCAGCAGTGAAGAGGCCGGGGGCGCGAGCTACACCTTC
clone size: .; D gene: .; J gene: TRBJ2-7; V gene: TRBV18; CDR3 protein: CASSPGWEQYF; CDR3 DNA: TGTGCCAGCTCACCGGGTTGGGAGCAGTACTTC
clone size: .; D gene: TRBD1; J gene: TRBJ2-2; V gene: TRBV13; CDR3 protein: CASSQTGAIRELFF; CDR3 DNA: TGTGCCAGCAGTCAGACAGGGGCTATAAGGGAGCTGTTTTTT